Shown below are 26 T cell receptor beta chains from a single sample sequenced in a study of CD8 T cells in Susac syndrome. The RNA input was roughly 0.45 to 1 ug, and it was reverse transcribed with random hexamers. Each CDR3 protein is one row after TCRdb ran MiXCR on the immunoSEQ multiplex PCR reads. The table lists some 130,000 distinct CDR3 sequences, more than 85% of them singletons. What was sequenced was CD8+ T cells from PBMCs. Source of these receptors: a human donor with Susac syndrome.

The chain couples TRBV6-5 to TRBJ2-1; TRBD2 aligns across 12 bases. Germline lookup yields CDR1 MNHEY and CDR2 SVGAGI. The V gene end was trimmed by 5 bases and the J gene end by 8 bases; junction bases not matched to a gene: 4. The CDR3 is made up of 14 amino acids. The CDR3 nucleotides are TGTGCCAGCAGTCTAGCGGGAGGGCCCCATGAGCAGTTCTTC. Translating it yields CASSLAGGPHEQFF.

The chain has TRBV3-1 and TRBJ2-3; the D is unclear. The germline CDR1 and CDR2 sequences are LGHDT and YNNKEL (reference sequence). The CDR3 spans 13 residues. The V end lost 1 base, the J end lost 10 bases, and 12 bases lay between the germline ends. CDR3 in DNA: TGTGCCAGCAGCCAAGCGGGTCGGACGGCGCAGTATTTT. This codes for CASSQAGRTAQYF.

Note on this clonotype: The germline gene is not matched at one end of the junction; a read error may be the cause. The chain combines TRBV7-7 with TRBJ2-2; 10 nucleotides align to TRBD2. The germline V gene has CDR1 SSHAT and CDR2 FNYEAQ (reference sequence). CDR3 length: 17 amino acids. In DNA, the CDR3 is TGTGCTAGCAGCTTATCTTCCCTAGCGGGAGCCGTCGGGGAGCTGTTTTTT. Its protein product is CASSLSSLAGAVGELFF.

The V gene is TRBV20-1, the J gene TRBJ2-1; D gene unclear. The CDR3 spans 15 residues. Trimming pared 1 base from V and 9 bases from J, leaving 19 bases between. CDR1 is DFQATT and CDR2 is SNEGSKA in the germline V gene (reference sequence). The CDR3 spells CSARGDIGFLGEQFF. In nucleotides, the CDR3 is TGCAGTGCTAGAGGAGACATCGGTTTCTTGGGTGAGCAGTTCTTC.

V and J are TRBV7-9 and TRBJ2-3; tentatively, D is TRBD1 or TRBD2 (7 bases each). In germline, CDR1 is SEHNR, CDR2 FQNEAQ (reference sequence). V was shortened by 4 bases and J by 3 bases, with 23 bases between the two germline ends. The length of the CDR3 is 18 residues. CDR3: CASSSPRGCRGGTDTQYF. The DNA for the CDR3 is TGTGCCAGCAGCTCGCCTCGTGGTTGCAGGGGGGGAACAGATACGCAGTATTTT. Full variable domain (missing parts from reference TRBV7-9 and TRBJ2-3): DTGVSQNPRHKITKRGQNVTFRCDPISEHNRLYWYRQTLGQGPEFLTYFQNEAQLEKSRLLSDRFSAERPKGSFSTLEIQRTEQGDSAMYLCASSSPRGCRGGTDTQYFGPGTRLTVL.

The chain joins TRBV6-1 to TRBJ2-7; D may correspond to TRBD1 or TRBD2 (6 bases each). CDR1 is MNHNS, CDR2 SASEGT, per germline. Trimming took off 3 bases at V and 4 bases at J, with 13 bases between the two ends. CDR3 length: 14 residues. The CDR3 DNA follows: TGTGCCAGCAGTGATTGGAGGGGGGATTACGAGCAGTACTTC. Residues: CASSDWRGDYEQYF.

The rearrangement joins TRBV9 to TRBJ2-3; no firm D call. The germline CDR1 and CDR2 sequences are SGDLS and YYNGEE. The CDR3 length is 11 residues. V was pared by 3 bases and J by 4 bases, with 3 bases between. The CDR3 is CASSDSDTQYF. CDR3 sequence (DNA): TGTGCCAGCAGCGACTCAGATACGCAGTATTTT.

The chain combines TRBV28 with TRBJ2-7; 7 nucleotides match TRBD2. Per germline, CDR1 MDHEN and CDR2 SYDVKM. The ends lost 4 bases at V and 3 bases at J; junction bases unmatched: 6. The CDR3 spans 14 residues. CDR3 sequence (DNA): TGTGCCAGCAGTTCCGGGGACTACAGCTACGAGCAGTACTTC. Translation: CASSSGDYSYEQYF.

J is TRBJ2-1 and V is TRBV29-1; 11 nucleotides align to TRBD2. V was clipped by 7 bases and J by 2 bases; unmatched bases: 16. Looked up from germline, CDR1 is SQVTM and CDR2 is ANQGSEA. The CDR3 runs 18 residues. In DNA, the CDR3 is TGCAGCGCACCATCTACCGGGACTAGCGGATATACCTACAATGAGCAGTTCTTC. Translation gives CSAPSTGTSGYTYNEQFF.

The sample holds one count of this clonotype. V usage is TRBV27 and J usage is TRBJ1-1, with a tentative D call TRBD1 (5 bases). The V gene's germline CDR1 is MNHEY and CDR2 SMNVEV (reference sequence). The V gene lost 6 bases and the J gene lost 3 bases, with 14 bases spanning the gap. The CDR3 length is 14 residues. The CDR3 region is CASSLGDGYTEAFF. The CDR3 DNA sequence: TGTGCCAGCAGCTTGGGGGACGGGTACACTGAAGCTTTCTTT.

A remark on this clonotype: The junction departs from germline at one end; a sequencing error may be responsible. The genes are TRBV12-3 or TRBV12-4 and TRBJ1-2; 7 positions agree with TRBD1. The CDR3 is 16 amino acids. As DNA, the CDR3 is TGTGCCAGCAGCTTAGGACAGGCCGAGGGGGTCTATGGCTACACCTTC. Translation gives CASSLGQAEGVYGYTF.

This CDR3 reads CASGGGSGANVLTF. The CDR3 coding sequence is TGTGCTAGTGGGGGAGGCTCTGGGGCCAACGTCCTGACTTTC. The rearrangement joins TRBV12-5 to TRBJ2-6, with D tentatively TRBD2 (6 bases). This CDR3 region has 14 residues. V lost 6 bases, J lost 0 bases, and 6 bases lay in between. CDR1 is LGHNT, CDR2 FRNRAP, per germline.

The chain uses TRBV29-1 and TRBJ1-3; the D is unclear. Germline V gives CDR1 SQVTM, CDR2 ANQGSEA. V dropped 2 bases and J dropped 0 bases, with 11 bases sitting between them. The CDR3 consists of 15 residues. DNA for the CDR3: TGCAGCGTTGAAACGGCCGACCGCTCTGGAAACACCATATATTTT. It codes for CSVETADRSGNTIYF.

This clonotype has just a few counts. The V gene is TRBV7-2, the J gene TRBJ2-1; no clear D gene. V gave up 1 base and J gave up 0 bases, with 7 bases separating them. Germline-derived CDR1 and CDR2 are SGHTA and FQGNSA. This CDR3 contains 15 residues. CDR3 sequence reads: CASSLGPVSYNEQFF. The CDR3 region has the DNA TGTGCCAGCAGCTTAGGCCCCGTCTCCTACAATGAGCAGTTCTTC.

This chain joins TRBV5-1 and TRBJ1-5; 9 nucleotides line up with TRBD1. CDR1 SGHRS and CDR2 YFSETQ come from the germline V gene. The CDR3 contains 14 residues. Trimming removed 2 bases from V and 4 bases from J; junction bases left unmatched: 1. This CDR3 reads CASSFGTGNQPQHF. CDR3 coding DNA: TGCGCCAGCAGCTTCGGGACAGGGAATCAGCCCCAGCATTTT.

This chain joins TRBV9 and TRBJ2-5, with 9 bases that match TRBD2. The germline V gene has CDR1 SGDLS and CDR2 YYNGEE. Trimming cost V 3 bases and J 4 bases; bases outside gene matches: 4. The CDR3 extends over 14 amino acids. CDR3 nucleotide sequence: TGTGCCAGCAGCGCTTTAGCGGGAGCAGAGACCCAGTACTTC. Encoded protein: CASSALAGAETQYF.

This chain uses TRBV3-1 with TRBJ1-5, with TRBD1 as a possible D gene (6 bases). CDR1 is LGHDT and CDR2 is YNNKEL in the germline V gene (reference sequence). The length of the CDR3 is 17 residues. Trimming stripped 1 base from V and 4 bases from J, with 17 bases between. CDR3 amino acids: CASSQGQGLPANQPQHF. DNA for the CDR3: TGTGCCAGCAGCCAAGGCCAGGGGCTTCCCGCTAATCAGCCCCAGCATTTT.

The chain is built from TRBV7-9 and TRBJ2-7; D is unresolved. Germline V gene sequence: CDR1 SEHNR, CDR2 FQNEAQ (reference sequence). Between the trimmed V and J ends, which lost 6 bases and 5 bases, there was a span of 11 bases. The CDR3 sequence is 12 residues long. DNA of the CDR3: TGTGCCAGCAGGACATACTCGGACGAGCAGTACTTC. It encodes CASRTYSDEQYF. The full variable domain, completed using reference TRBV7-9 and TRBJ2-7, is DTGVSQNPRHKITKRGQNVTFRCDPISEHNRLYWYRQTLGQGPEFLTYFQNEAQLEKSRLLSDRFSAERPKGSFSTLEIQRTEQGDSAMYLCASRTYSDEQYFGPGTRLTVT.

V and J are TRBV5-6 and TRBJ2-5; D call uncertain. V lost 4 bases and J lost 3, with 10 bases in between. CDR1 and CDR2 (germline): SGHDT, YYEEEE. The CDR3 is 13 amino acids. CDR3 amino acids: CASSPHPKETQYF. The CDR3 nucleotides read TGTGCCAGCAGCCCCCACCCCAAAGAGACCCAGTACTTC. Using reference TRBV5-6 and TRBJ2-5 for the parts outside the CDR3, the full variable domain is DAGVTQSPTHLIKTRGQQVTLRCSPKSGHDTVSWYQQALGQGPQFIFQYYEEEERQRGNFPDRFSGHQFPNYSSELNVNALLLGDSALYLCASSPHPKETQYFGPGTRLLVL.

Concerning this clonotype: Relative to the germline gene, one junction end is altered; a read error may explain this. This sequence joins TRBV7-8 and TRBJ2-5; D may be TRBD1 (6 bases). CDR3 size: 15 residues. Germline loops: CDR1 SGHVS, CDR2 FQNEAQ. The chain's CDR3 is CANSLGGEPGETQYF. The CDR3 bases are TGTGCCAACAGCTTAGGGGGAGAACCCGGGGAGACCCAGTACTTC.

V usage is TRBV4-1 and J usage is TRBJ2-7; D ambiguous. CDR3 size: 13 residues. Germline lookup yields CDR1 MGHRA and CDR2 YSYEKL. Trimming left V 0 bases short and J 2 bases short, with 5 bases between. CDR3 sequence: CASSQEGTYEQYF. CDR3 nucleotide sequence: TGCGCCAGCAGCCAAGAGGGTACCTACGAGCAGTACTTC.

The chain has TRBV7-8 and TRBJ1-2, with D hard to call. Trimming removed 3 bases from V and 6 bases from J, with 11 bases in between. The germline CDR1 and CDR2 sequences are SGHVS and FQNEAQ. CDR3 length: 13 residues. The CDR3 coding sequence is TGTGCCAGCAGCTTTGTCCGGGCTAATGGCTACACCTTC. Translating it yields CASSFVRANGYTF.

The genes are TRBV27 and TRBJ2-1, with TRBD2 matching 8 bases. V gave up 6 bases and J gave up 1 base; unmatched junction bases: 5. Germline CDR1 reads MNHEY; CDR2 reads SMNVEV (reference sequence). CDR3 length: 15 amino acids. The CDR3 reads CASRIAGSSYNEQFF. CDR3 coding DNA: TGTGCCAGCAGGATAGCGGGATCTTCCTACAATGAGCAGTTCTTC.

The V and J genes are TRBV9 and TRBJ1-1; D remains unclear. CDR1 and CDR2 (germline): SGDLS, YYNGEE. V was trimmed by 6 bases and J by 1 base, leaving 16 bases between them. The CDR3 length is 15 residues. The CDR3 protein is CASTPWEAENTEAFF. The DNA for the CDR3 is TGTGCCAGCACCCCCTGGGAGGCAGAGAACACTGAAGCTTTCTTT.

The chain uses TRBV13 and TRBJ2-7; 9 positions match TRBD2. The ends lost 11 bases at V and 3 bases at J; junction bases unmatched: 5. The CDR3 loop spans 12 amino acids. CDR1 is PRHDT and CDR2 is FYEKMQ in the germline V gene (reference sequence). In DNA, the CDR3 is TGTGCCGCGGGGGGGGGCGGCTACGAGCAGTACTTC. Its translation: CAAGGGGYEQYF.

CDR3 sequence reads: CASSAGTFYEQYF. The CDR3 DNA follows: TGTGCCAGCAGCGCCGGGACCTTCTACGAGCAGTACTTC. The rearrangement joins TRBV9 to TRBJ2-7; D possibly uses TRBD1 or TRBD2 (5 bases each). This CDR3 spans 13 amino acids. The V end lost 3 bases, the J end lost 3 bases, and 10 bases lay between the germline ends. CDR1 is SGDLS, CDR2 YYNGEE, per germline.